What follows are 7 T cell receptor beta chains derived from one specimen sequenced in a study of blood T cell repertoires in COVID-19 (TCRdb year 2020). The library was built by means of the immunoSEQ multiplex PCR assay. TCRdb retrieved this table from immuneACCESS and kept in-frame rearrangements only. Not all clones are present; in checked studies, unresolved V genes account for under half, and no reason is known for the remainder. For this sample there are 250,000 or so clones; approximately 90% appear just once. The ten largest clones represent more than 1.5% of the sample. Source material: PBMCs or T cells enriched from blood (not recorded which). Receptor source: a man aged 35 to 55 who had recovered from COVID-19.

The chain recombines TRBV5-1 with TRBJ1-1; 8 positions match TRBD1. Per germline, CDR1 SGHRS and CDR2 YFSETQ. The V gene end was trimmed by 4 bases and the J gene end by 3 bases; junction bases not matched to a gene: 2. This CDR3 is built from 13 residues. The CDR3 region has the DNA TGCGCCAGCAGCCAGACAGGGGACACTGAAGCTTTCTTT. Protein: CASSQTGDTEAFF.

The V and J genes are TRBV6-5 and TRBJ1-6; D perhaps matches TRBD1 (6 bases). The CDR3 is 14 amino acids. V lost 6 bases to trimming and J lost 10 bases, with 16 bases between them. Germline CDR1 reads MNHEY; CDR2 reads SVGAGI. CDR3 region: CASRPTLGGSPLHF. The CDR3 bases are TGTGCCAGCAGACCGACGCTTGGGGGCTCACCCCTCCACTTT.

The CDR3 DNA follows: TGCGCCAGCAGTCAGGGCTCGACTAATGAAAAACTGTTTTTT. Encoded protein: CASSQGSTNEKLFF. The chain carries TRBV23-1 and TRBJ1-4, with D hard to call. TRBV23-1 is labeled an ORF, and its function is uncertain. Trimming removed 3 bases from V and 2 bases from J, with 7 bases in between. The CDR3 loop spans 14 amino acids.

The rearrangement uses TRBV28 and TRBJ2-2; D uncertain. This CDR3 has 13 residues. CDR1 is MDHEN, CDR2 SYDVKM, per germline. V lost 10 bases, J lost 0 bases, and 9 bases lay in between. This CDR3 is CATVSPNTGELFF. Here the CDR3 DNA reads TGTGCCACCGTGAGTCCGAACACCGGGGAGCTGTTTTTT.

V usage is TRBV5-4 and J usage is TRBJ1-2; 7 nucleotides agree with TRBD1. V lost 4 bases to trimming and J lost 2 bases; unmatched junction nucleotides: 2. The CDR3 has 13 residues. Germline V gene sequence: CDR1 SGHNT, CDR2 YYREEE (reference sequence). CDR3 DNA sequence: TGTGCCAGCAGCCAGGGACAGAACTATGGCTACACCTTC. This codes for CASSQGQNYGYTF. Combining the CDR3 with reference TRBV5-4 and TRBJ1-2 gives the whole variable domain ETGVTQSPTHLIKTRGQQVTLRCSSQSGHNTVSWYQQALGQGPQFIFQYYREEENGRGNFPPRFSGLQFPNYSSELNVNALELDDSALYLCASSQGQNYGYTFGSGTRLTVV.

The V call is TRBV7-8, the J call TRBJ1-1; TRBD1 matches at 9 bases. CDR3 size: 13 residues. V trimming: 1 base; J trimming: 10 bases; junction bases outside the gene matches: 4. Germline V gene sequence: CDR1 SGHVS, CDR2 FQNEAQ. The CDR3 region is CASSLEQGAGAFF. The CDR3 DNA reads TGTGCCAGCAGCTTAGAACAGGGGGCAGGAGCTTTCTTT.

This sequence joins TRBV27 and TRBJ2-1; 11 nucleotides line up with TRBD2. CDR1 is MNHEY and CDR2 is SMNVEV in the germline V gene (reference sequence). The CDR3 has 16 amino acids. J gave up 2 bases and V 5 bases, and 5 bases lay outside the gene matches. This CDR3 is CASSPLAGDPYNEQFF. The CDR3 DNA sequence: TGTGCCAGCAGTCCACTAGCGGGAGATCCCTACAATGAGCAGTTCTTC.